At least ten counts were recorded for the clone carrying this T cell receptor beta chain. Allocation to cohorts depended on clinical history reported by the participants. V lost 3 bases and J 8 bases, leaving 16 bases between the germline ends. Germline V gene lookup returns CDR1 GTSNPN and CDR2 SVGIG (reference sequence). The CDR3 sequence is 14 residues long. This entry is derived from a study of blood T cell repertoires in COVID-19. Study background: Acute and convalescent COVID-19 samples came from the United States, Italy and Spain.

Measured with immunoSEQ multiplex PCR; TCRdb has only the in-frame clones, and not every one. The sample has approximately 260,000 clones, 80% to 90% seen once. V usage is TRBV30 and J usage is TRBJ1-4, with D maybe TRBD1 (5 bases). The sequencing input was PBMCs or T cells enriched from blood (not recorded which). The sequence derives from a woman in her 50s who had been exposed to COVID-19. The DNA for the CDR3 is TGTGCCTGGAGAGGGGTCAGTAAGGGGGAAAAACTGTTTTTT. Translated: CAWRGVSKGEKLFF.